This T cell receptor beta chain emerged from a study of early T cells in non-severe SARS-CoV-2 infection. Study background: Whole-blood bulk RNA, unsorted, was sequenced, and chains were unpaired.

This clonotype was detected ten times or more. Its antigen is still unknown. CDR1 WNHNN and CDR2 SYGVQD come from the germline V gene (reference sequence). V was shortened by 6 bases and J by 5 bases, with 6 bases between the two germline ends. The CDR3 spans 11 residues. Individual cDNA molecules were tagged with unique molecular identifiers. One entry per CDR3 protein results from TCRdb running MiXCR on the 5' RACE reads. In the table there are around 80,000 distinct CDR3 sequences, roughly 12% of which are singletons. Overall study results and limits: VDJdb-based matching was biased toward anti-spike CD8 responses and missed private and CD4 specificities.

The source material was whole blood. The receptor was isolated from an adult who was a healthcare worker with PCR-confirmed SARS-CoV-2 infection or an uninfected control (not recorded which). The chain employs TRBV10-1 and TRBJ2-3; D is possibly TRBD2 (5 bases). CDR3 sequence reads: CASSAGDTQYF. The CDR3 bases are TGCGCCAGCAGCGCGGGAGATACGCAGTATTTT.